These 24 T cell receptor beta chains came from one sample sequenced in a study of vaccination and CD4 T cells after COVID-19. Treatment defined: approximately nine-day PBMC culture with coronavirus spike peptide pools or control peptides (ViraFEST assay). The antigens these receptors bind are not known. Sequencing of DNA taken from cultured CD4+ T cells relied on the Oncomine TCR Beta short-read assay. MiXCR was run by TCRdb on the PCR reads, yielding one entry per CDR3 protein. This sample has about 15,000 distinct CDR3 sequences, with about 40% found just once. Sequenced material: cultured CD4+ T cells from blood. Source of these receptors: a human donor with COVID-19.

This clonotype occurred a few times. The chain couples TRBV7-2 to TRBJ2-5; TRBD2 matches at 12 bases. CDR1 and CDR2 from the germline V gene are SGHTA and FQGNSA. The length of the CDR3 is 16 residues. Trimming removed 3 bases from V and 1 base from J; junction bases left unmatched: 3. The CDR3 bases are TGTGCCAGCAGCTTGGCGACTAGCGGGGGCCAAGAGACCCAGTACTTC. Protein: CASSLATSGGQETQYF.

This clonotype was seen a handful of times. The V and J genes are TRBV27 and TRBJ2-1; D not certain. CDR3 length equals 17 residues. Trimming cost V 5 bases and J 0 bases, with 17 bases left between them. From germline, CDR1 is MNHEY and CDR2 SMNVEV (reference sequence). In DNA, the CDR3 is TGTGCCAGCAGTCCCTCAACCCCGGGTAGCTCCTACAATGAGCAGTTCTTC. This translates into CASSPSTPGSSYNEQFF.

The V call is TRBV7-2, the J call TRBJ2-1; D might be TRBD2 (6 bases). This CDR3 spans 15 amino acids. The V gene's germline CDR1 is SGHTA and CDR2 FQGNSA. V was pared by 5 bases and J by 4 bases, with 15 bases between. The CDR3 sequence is CASSILADRYNEQFF. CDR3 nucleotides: TGTGCCAGCAGCATCTTAGCGGACCGGTACAATGAGCAGTTCTTC.

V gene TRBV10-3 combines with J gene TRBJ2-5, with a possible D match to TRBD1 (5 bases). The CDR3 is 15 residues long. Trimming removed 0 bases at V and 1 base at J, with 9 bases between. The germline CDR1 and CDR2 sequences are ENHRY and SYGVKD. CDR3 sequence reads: CAISESTVGQETQYF. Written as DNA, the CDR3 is TGTGCCATCAGTGAGTCGACAGTTGGCCAAGAGACCCAGTACTTC.

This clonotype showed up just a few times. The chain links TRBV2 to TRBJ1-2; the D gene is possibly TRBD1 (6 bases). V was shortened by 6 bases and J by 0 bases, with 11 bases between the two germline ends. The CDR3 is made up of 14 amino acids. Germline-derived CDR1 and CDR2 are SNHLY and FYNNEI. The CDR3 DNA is TGTGCCAGCAGGGGGGGCGGGTCTAACTATGGCTACACCTTC. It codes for CASRGGGSNYGYTF. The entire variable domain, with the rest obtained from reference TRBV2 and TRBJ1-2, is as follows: EPEVTQTPSHQVTQMGQEVILRCVPISNHLYFYWYRQILGQKVEFLVSFYNNEISEKSEIFDDQFSVERPDGSNFTLKIRSTKLEDSAMYFCASRGGGSNYGYTFGSGTRLTVV.

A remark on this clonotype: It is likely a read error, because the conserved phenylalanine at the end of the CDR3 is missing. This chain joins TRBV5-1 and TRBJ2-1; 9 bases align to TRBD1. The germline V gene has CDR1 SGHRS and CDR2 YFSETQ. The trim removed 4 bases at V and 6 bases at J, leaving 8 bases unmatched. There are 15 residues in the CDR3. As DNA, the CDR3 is TGCGCCAGCAGCATCGGACAGGGGTTTGTCAATGAGCAGTTCTTG. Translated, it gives CASSIGQGFVNEQFL.

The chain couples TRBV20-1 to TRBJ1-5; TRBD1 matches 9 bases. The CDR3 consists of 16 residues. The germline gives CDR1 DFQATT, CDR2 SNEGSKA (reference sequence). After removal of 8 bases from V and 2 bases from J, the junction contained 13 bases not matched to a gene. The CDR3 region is CSLKPGTGQGNQPQHF. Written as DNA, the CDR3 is TGCAGTCTCAAACCCGGGACAGGGCAGGGCAATCAGCCCCAGCATTTT.

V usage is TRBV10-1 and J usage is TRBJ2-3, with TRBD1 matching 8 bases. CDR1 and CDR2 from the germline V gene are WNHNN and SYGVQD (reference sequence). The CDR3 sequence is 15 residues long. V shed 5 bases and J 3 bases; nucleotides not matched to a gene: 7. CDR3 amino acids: CASSSGTGLTDTQYF. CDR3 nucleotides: TGCGCCAGCAGTTCCGGGACAGGACTAACAGATACGCAGTATTTT.

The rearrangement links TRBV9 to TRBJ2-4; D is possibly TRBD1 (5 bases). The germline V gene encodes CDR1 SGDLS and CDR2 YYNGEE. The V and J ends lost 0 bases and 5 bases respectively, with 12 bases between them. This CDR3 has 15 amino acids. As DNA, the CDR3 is TGTGCCAGCAGCGTAGCTTTTGGCAGGGAAAACATTCAGTACTTC. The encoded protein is CASSVAFGRENIQYF.

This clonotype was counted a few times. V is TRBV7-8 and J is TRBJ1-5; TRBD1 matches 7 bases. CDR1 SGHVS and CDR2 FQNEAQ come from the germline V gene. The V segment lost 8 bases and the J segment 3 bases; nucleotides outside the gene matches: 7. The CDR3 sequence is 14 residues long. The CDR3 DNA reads TGTGCCAGCCAGACAGGGCTTAACAATCAGCCCCAGCATTTT. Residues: CASQTGLNNQPQHF.

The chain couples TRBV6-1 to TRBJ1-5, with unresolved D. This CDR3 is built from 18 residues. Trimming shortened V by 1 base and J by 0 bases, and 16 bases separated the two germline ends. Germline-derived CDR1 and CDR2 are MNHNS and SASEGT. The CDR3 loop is CASSEEGTRGYSNQPQHF. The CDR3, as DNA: TGTGCCAGCAGTGAAGAAGGTACGAGAGGGTATAGCAATCAGCCCCAGCATTTT.

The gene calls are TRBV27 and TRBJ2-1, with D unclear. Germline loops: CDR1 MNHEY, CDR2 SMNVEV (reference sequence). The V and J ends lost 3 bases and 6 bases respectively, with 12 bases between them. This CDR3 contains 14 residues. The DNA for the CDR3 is TGTGCCAGCAGTTTCTACGGGCTGAGCAATGAGCAGTTCTTC. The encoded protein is CASSFYGLSNEQFF.

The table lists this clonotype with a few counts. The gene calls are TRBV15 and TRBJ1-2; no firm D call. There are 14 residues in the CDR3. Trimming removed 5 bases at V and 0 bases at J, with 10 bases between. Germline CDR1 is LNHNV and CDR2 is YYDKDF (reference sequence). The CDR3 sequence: CATSGSETNYGYTF. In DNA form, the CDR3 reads TGTGCCACCAGCGGAAGTGAGACTAACTATGGCTACACCTTC.

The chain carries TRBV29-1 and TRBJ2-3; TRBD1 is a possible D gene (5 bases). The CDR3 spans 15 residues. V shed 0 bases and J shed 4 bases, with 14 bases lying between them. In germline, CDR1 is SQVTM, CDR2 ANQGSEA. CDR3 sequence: CSVEDGASSPDTQYF. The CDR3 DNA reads TGCAGCGTTGAAGATGGGGCCAGTTCTCCAGATACGCAGTATTTT.

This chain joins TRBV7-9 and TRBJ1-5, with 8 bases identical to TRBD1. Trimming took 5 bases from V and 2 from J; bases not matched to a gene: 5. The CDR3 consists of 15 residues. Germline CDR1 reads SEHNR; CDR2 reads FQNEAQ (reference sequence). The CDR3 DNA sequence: TGTGCCAGCAGCAACCAGGGGGCTGGCAATCAGCCCCAGCATTTT. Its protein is CASSNQGAGNQPQHF.

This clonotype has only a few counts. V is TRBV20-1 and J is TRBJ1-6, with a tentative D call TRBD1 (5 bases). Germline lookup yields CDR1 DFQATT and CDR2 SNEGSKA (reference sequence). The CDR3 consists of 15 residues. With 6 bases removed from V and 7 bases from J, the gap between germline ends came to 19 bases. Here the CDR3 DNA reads TGCAGTGCGCCGGCCTCAGGGATCGACAATTCACCCCTCCACTTT. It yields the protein CSAPASGIDNSPLHF.

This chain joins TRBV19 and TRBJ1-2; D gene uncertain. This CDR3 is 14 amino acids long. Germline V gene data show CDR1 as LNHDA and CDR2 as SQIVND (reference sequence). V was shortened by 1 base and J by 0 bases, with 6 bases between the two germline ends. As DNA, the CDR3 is TGTGCCAGTAGTATAGGGGCCACTAACTATGGCTACACCTTC. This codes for CASSIGATNYGYTF.

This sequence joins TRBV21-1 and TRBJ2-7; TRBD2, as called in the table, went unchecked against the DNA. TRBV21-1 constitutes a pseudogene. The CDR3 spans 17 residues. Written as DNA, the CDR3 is TGTGCCAACAAAAGGGCCTCGGTCGGGACTAGCGGGAGGGAGCAGTACTTC. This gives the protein CANKRASVGTSGREQYF.

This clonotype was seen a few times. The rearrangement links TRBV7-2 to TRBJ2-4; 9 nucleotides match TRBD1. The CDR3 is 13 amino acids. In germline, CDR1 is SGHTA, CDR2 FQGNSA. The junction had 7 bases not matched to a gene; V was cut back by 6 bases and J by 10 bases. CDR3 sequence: CASRMDRGGIQYF. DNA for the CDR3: TGTGCCAGCAGAATGGACAGGGGAGGTATTCAGTACTTC.

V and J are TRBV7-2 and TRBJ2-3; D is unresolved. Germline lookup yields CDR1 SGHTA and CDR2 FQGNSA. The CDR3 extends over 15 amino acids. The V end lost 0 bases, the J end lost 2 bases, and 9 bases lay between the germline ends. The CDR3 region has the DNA TGTGCCAGCAGCTTAGCGCTGTTAGTCACAGATACGCAGTATTTT. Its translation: CASSLALLVTDTQYF.

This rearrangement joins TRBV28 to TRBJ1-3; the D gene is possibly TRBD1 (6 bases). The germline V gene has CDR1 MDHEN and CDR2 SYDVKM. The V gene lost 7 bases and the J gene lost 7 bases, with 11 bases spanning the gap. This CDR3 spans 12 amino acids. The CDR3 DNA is TGTGCCAGCACCCACAGGGTTAACACCATATATTTT. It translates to CASTHRVNTIYF.

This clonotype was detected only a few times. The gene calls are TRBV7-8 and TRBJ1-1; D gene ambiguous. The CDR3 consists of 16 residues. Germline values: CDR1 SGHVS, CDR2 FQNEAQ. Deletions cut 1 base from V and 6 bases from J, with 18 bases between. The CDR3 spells CASSLGGFGNLPEAFF. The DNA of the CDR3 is TGTGCCAGCAGCTTAGGGGGATTCGGGAATCTCCCTGAAGCTTTCTTT.

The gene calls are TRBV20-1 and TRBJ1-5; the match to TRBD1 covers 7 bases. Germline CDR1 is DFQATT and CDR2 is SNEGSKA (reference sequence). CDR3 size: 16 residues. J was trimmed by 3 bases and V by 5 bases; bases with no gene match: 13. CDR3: CSAPDPGTVLNQPQHF. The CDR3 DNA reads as TGCAGTGCTCCCGACCCCGGGACAGTTCTCAATCAGCCCCAGCATTTT.

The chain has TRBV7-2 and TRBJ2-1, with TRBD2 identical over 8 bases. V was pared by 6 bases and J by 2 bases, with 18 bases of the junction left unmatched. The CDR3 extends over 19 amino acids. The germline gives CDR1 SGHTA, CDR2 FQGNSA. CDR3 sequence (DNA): TGTGCCAGCAGGTCCGTGGGCGGGGGGCCCGTTAGCACCTACAATGAGCAGTTCTTC. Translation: CASRSVGGGPVSTYNEQFF.